These 32 T cell receptor beta chains originate from one sample sequenced in a study of shared clonotypes between healthy human individuals. Sequencing used immunoSEQ multiplex PCR; TCRdb keeps in-frame clones, though not all of them. Among roughly 1.5 million clones listed, 95% to 99% were seen once. Sequenced: naive CD4+ T cells sorted from blood. The subset here: CD45RA+ positively selected. The receptor source for this set is a man younger than 40 in good health.

A note on this clone: Other DNA sequences from this sample encode an identical CDR3 as well. CDR3 sequence reads: CASSLGGTDTQYF. CDR3 in DNA: TGTGCCAGCTCCCTCGGGGGGACAGATACGCAGTATTTT. The chain uses TRBV18 and TRBJ2-3, with TRBD2 matching over 7 bases. This CDR3 is 13 amino acids long. The germline CDR1 and CDR2 sequences are KGHSH and LQKENI. V lost 6 bases, J lost 3 bases, and 3 bases stayed unmatched.

The V call is TRBV7-9, the J call TRBJ1-2, with D possibly being TRBD1 (6 bases). The CDR3 contains 14 residues. The V gene lost 7 bases and the J gene lost 3 bases, with 15 bases spanning the gap. CDR1 SEHNR and CDR2 FQNEAQ come from the germline V gene (reference sequence). As DNA, the CDR3 is TGTGCCAGCACCTCCGCAGGGGACTACTATGGCTACACCTTC. Its protein product is CASTSAGDYYGYTF. Variable domain in full (rest from reference TRBV7-9 and TRBJ1-2): DTGVSQNPRHKITKRGQNVTFRCDPISEHNRLYWYRQTLGQGPEFLTYFQNEAQLEKSRLLSDRFSAERPKGSFSTLEIQRTEQGDSAMYLCASTSAGDYYGYTFGSGTRLTVV.

The rearrangement links TRBV11-1 to TRBJ2-4; 8 bases are a match to TRBD1. With 5 bases clipped from V and 7 bases from J, the junction kept 7 bases outside the gene matches. The germline V gene has CDR1 SGHAT and CDR2 FQDESV (reference sequence). The CDR3 sequence is 14 residues long. DNA of the CDR3: TGTGCCAGCAGCCCGACAGGGGATAGGAACATTCAGTACTTC. Encoded protein: CASSPTGDRNIQYF.

CDR3 residues: CASSLDWSAPANTGELFF. DNA of the CDR3: TGTGCCAGCAGCTTAGATTGGTCAGCTCCAGCGAACACCGGGGAGCTGTTTTTT. The chain couples TRBV7-2 to TRBJ2-2; D is unresolved. Trimming took 1 base from V and 0 from J, leaving 15 bases between them. Per the germline V gene, CDR1 is SGHTA and CDR2 is FQGNSA. This CDR3 region has 18 residues.

The chain links TRBV11-2 to TRBJ2-5; 11 bases match TRBD2. This CDR3 region has 18 residues. The junction had 14 bases not matched to a gene; V was cut back by 3 bases and J by 5 bases. In germline, CDR1 is SGHAT, CDR2 FQNNGV. The CDR3 DNA follows: TGTGCCAGCAGCTTCAGCTTAGCGGGAGGGAGTGACTGGGAGACCCAGTACTTC. Protein sequence: CASSFSLAGGSDWETQYF.

V gene TRBV19 combines with J gene TRBJ2-7; D may be TRBD2 (7 bases). This CDR3 is built from 16 residues. The germline CDR1 and CDR2 sequences are LNHDA and SQIVND (reference sequence). Trimming removed 5 bases at V and 2 bases at J, with 19 bases between. The CDR3 nucleotides are TGTGCCAGTAGTCGGGGGGCTAGGACGCGCGCCTACGAGCAGTACTTC. It encodes CASSRGARTRAYEQYF. Together with reference TRBV19 and TRBJ2-7, the CDR3 gives the full variable domain: DGGITQSPKYLFRKEGQNVTLSCEQNLNHDAMYWYRQDPGQGLRLIYYSQIVNDFQKGDIAEGYSVSREKKESFPLTVTSAQKNPTAFYLCASSRGARTRAYEQYFGPGTRLTVT.

The chain has TRBV28 and TRBJ1-4; D may be TRBD1 (6 bases). Germline V gives CDR1 MDHEN, CDR2 SYDVKM. This CDR3 spans 15 amino acids. V shed 5 bases and J shed 3 bases, with 13 bases lying between them. The chain's CDR3 is CASSLTGMSNEKLFF. The CDR3 coding sequence is TGTGCCAGCAGTCTAACAGGGATGTCTAATGAAAAACTGTTTTTT. Combining the CDR3 with reference TRBV28 and TRBJ1-4 gives the whole variable domain DVKVTQSSRYLVKRTGEKVFLECVQDMDHENMFWYRQDPGLGLRLIYFSYDVKMKEKGDIPEGYSVSREKKERFSLILESASTNQTSMYLCASSLTGMSNEKLFFGSGTQLSVL.

The V call is TRBV4-3, the J call TRBJ1-2; 12 bases agree with TRBD1. CDR3 length equals 18 residues. From germline, CDR1 is LGHNA and CDR2 YSLEER. The junction had 9 bases not matched to a gene; V was cut back by 0 bases and J by 4 bases. Written as DNA, the CDR3 is TGCGCCAGCAGCCAAGATATGGGACAGGGGGCTTGGCCCTATGGCTACACCTTC. Protein: CASSQDMGQGAWPYGYTF.

The V gene is TRBV15, the J gene TRBJ1-5; D gene uncertain. V was cut by 0 bases and J by 7 bases, with 13 bases left in between. Germline lookup yields CDR1 LNHNV and CDR2 YYDKDF (reference sequence). The CDR3 loop spans 15 amino acids. CDR3 sequence (DNA): TGTGCCACCAGCAGAGAGGAGAGCGATTGGCAGCCCCAGCATTTT. Amino acids: CATSREESDWQPQHF.

Comment on this clone: The identical CDR3 is also encoded by other nucleotide sequences in the sample. The rearrangement uses TRBV19 and TRBJ2-5; D is unclear. Germline V gives CDR1 LNHDA, CDR2 SQIVND (reference sequence). The CDR3 contains 11 residues. Trimming removed 6 bases from V and 5 bases from J, with 7 bases in between. DNA of the CDR3: TGTGCCAGTAGAGGGTATGAGACCCAGTACTTC. As protein: CASRGYETQYF.

This chain links TRBV5-1 with TRBJ2-5, with D possibly being TRBD2 (6 bases). V was trimmed by 0 bases and J by 5 bases, leaving 11 bases between them. The CDR3 has 14 residues. Germline V CDR1 and CDR2: SGHRS, YFSETQ. CDR3 protein: CASSLETSSETQYF. CDR3 DNA: TGCGCCAGCAGCTTGGAGACTAGTTCCGAGACCCAGTACTTC.

This sequence joins TRBV28 and TRBJ2-2, with 7 bases lining up with TRBD1. CDR3 length equals 13 residues. The germline gives CDR1 MDHEN, CDR2 SYDVKM. The J segment lost 1 base and the V segment lost 10 bases, leaving 3 bases of the junction unmatched. CDR3: CAMRTGNTGELFF. The CDR3 nucleotides read TGTGCCATGCGGACAGGGAACACCGGGGAGCTGTTTTTT. Full variable domain (missing parts from reference TRBV28 and TRBJ2-2): DVKVTQSSRYLVKRTGEKVFLECVQDMDHENMFWYRQDPGLGLRLIYFSYDVKMKEKGDIPEGYSVSREKKERFSLILESASTNQTSMYLCAMRTGNTGELFFGEGSRLTVL.

The J gene is TRBJ1-2, the V gene TRBV9; 9 bases map to TRBD1. CDR3 length: 17 residues. Trimming took 0 bases from V and 4 from J; bases not matched to a gene: 10. Germline V gene data show CDR1 as SGDLS and CDR2 as YYNGEE. CDR3 DNA sequence: TGTGCCAGCAGCGTAGCTACAGGGGGCCGTACCCCCTATGGCTACACCTTC. Residues: CASSVATGGRTPYGYTF.

This sequence joins TRBV2 and TRBJ1-4; no definite D call. V was cut by 7 bases and J by 8 bases, with 14 bases left in between. The germline CDR1 and CDR2 sequences are SNHLY and FYNNEI. This CDR3 has 13 amino acids. The CDR3 loop reads CASNGYEREKLFF. The CDR3 region has the DNA TGTGCCAGCAATGGGTACGAACGGGAAAAACTGTTTTTT.

The CDR3 sequence: CASSPRSSGRAYEQYF. For the CDR3, the DNA is TGTGCCAGCAGTCCCCGAAGTAGCGGGAGGGCCTACGAGCAGTACTTC. The gene calls are TRBV27 and TRBJ2-7; 11 bases fit TRBD2. This CDR3 is built from 16 residues. Germline V gene data show CDR1 as MNHEY and CDR2 as SMNVEV (reference sequence). The V segment lost 5 bases and the J segment 2 bases; nucleotides outside the gene matches: 8.

In the case of this clone: Because the CDR3's place on the DNA is in doubt, the DNA is left out and the CDR3 is given as listed by TCRdb. The chain uses TRBV11-3 and TRBJ1-2. The CDR3 spans 13 amino acids, including both terminal residues. Germline CDR1 SGHNT, CDR2 YENEEA. The chain's CDR3 is CACRRGAYECYTF.

V is TRBV10-2 and J is TRBJ1-1, with a tentative D call TRBD1 (6 bases). The CDR3 runs 12 residues. Deletions cut 9 bases from V and 6 bases from J, with 14 bases between. Germline loops: CDR1 WSHSY, CDR2 SAAADI. Here the CDR3 DNA reads TGCGCCAGTAGATCCAGGGGTGCTGAAGCTTTCTTT. Translated: CASRSRGAEAFF.

This chain uses TRBV19 with TRBJ2-7, with D maybe TRBD2 (5 bases). The CDR3 sequence is 13 residues long. The V end lost 5 bases, the J end lost 6 bases, and 14 bases lay between the germline ends. Germline V gene lookup returns CDR1 LNHDA and CDR2 SQIVND (reference sequence). CDR3 sequence reads: CASSSGEGLEQYF. The CDR3 nucleotides read TGTGCCAGTAGTTCCGGAGAGGGTCTCGAGCAGTACTTC.

This chain uses TRBV9 with TRBJ2-4; D might be TRBD1 (5 bases). V gave up 0 bases and J gave up 8 bases, with 12 bases separating them. The CDR3 is 14 amino acids. CDR1 is SGDLS and CDR2 is YYNGEE in the germline V gene. In DNA form, the CDR3 reads TGTGCCAGCAGCGTAGAAGGGGTTGGGTACATTCAGTACTTC. This codes for CASSVEGVGYIQYF.

The CDR3 spells CASRPTGGGETQYF. CDR3 nucleotides: TGTGCCAGCAGACCGACAGGGGGAGGGGAGACCCAGTACTTC. The chain links TRBV11-2 to TRBJ2-5; 9 nucleotides match TRBD1. CDR1 SGHAT and CDR2 FQNNGV come from the germline V gene. V was pared by 6 bases and J by 5 bases, with 7 bases of the junction left unmatched. CDR3 size: 14 residues.

The genes are TRBV18 and TRBJ1-2, with 8 bases identical to TRBD1. The CDR3 is 13 residues long. CDR1 KGHSH and CDR2 LQKENI come from the germline V gene. The junction had 5 bases not matched to a gene; V was cut back by 3 bases and J by 8 bases. CDR3 amino acids: CASSPKTGEGYTF. The CDR3 coding sequence is TGTGCCAGCTCACCGAAGACAGGGGAAGGCTACACCTTC.

The chain combines TRBV10-3 with TRBJ2-7, with TRBD1 matching over 8 bases. Germline lookup yields CDR1 ENHRY and CDR2 SYGVKD. V trimming: 5 bases; J trimming: 4 bases; junction bases outside the gene matches: 7. There are 14 residues in the CDR3. DNA for the CDR3: TGTGCCATCAGTTTGACAGGGGTAGCGTACGAGCAGTACTTC. Translation: CAISLTGVAYEQYF.

The gene calls are TRBV4-2 and TRBJ2-7; D not resolved. This CDR3 contains 14 residues. The germline V and J ends were trimmed by 4 bases and 2 bases, with 12 bases remaining between them. Germline V gene sequence: CDR1 LGHNA, CDR2 YNFKEQ. CDR3 region: CASSPYGQTYEQYF. Written as DNA, the CDR3 is TGTGCCAGCAGCCCGTACGGTCAGACCTACGAGCAGTACTTC.

The gene calls are TRBV5-1 and TRBJ1-1, with TRBD1 matching 7 bases. J was trimmed by 1 base and V by 0 bases; bases with no gene match: 24. Germline V gene lookup returns CDR1 SGHRS and CDR2 YFSETQ. CDR3 length equals 22 residues. The CDR3 protein is CASSLDITWGLKTGTKNTEAFF. Here the CDR3 DNA reads TGCGCCAGCAGCTTGGATATCACCTGGGGGTTAAAGACAGGGACAAAGAACACTGAAGCTTTCTTT.

This chain connects TRBV6-6 to TRBJ1-5, with D tentatively TRBD1 (5 bases). The germline V gene has CDR1 MNHNY and CDR2 SVGAGI (reference sequence). The V end lost 7 bases, the J end lost 1 base, and 17 bases lay between the germline ends. The CDR3 consists of 16 residues. CDR3 residues: CASTTQFRVSNQPQHF. The CDR3 coding sequence is TGTGCCAGCACCACCCAATTCAGGGTGAGCAATCAGCCCCAGCATTTT.

This chain links TRBV4-2 with TRBJ2-5; 12 nucleotides agree with TRBD2. Trimming removed 0 bases from V and 7 bases from J; junction bases left unmatched: 12. The germline V gene has CDR1 LGHNA and CDR2 YNFKEQ. The CDR3 loop spans 18 amino acids. DNA of the CDR3: TGTGCCAGCAGCCAAGATTACCCCCTAGCGGGAGGGGGCCCGACCCAGTACTTC. Protein sequence: CASSQDYPLAGGGPTQYF.

The chain couples TRBV5-1 to TRBJ1-4; D gene uncertain. Trimming cost V 2 bases and J 3 bases, with 14 bases left between them. CDR3 length equals 16 residues. Germline V gives CDR1 SGHRS, CDR2 YFSETQ. CDR3 in DNA: TGCGCCAGCAGCTTCCTCAGTGGACTATCTAATGAAAAACTGTTTTTT. This gives the protein CASSFLSGLSNEKLFF. Complete variable domain (other parts from reference TRBV5-1 and TRBJ1-4): KAGVTQTPRYLIKTRGQQVTLSCSPISGHRSVSWYQQTPGQGLQFLFEYFSETQRNKGNFPGRFSGRQFSNSRSEMNVSTLELGDSALYLCASSFLSGLSNEKLFFGSGTQLSVL.

The CDR3 sequence: CSAGPGTEAFF. The DNA for the CDR3 is TGCAGTGCTGGACCGGGAACTGAAGCTTTCTTT. This rearrangement joins TRBV20-1 to TRBJ1-1; D not resolved. There are 11 residues in the CDR3. V was trimmed by 5 bases and J by 5 bases, leaving 9 bases between them. Germline loops: CDR1 DFQATT, CDR2 SNEGSKA (reference sequence).

V and J are TRBV2 and TRBJ2-1, with 14 bases lining up with TRBD2. Germline assignment: CDR1 SNHLY and CDR2 FYNNEI. The CDR3 covers 15 residues. After removal of 5 bases from V and 8 bases from J, the junction contained 5 bases not matched to a gene. The CDR3 spells CASSRLAGGPHEQFF. The CDR3 DNA reads as TGTGCCAGCAGTAGACTAGCGGGAGGGCCACATGAGCAGTTCTTC.

The rearrangement uses TRBV18 and TRBJ2-1; 16 nucleotides agree with TRBD2. There are 17 residues in the CDR3. With 2 bases clipped from V and 10 bases from J, the junction kept 8 bases outside the gene matches. Germline V CDR1 and CDR2: KGHSH, LQKENI. CDR3 in amino acids: CASSPVMGTSGRAEQFF. The CDR3 DNA reads as TGTGCCAGCTCACCAGTAATGGGGACTAGCGGGAGGGCCGAGCAGTTCTTC.

The gene calls are TRBV19 and TRBJ2-2, with TRBD2 matching over 10 bases. This CDR3 comprises 19 residues. Unmatched junction bases numbered 10, after V lost 3 bases and J lost 0 bases. Per germline, CDR1 LNHDA and CDR2 SQIVND (reference sequence). CDR3 amino acids: CASSISLAGATANTGELFF. CDR3 nucleotide sequence: TGTGCCAGTAGTATCTCCCTAGCGGGAGCCACCGCGAACACCGGGGAGCTGTTTTTT.

The V gene is TRBV27, the J gene TRBJ2-1; TRBD1 aligns across 8 bases. This CDR3 has 17 residues. Trimming cost V 1 base and J 4 bases; bases outside gene matches: 9. The V gene's germline CDR1 is MNHEY and CDR2 SMNVEV (reference sequence). CDR3 nucleotides: TGTGCCAGCAGTTTATTCAGGGCAGGGGGCGTGTACAATGAGCAGTTCTTC. It yields the protein CASSLFRAGGVYNEQFF.